This section outlines one T cell receptor beta chain sequence together with its context. This record belongs to a study of radiation and T cells in renal cell carcinoma. The V gene lost 4 bases and the J gene lost 2 bases, with 7 bases spanning the gap. There are 13 residues in the CDR3. The germline CDR1 and CDR2 sequences are ENHRY and SYGVKD. Treatment described: treatment-naive control, cytoreductive nephrectomy. Sequenced by immunoSEQ multiplex PCR; TCRdb stores in-frame clones only, minus some. The table shows some 21,000 clones, with over 50% occurring only once. The specimen was tumor tissue, collected from a patient whose treatment was nephrectomy without radiotherapy. The genes are TRBV10-3 and TRBJ2-3; a possible D gene is TRBD1 (5 bases). The sequence derives from a human donor with renal cell carcinoma. CDR3 DNA: TGTGCCATCAGTGCACAGGACACAGATACGCAGTATTTT. It yields the protein CAISAQDTDTQYF.